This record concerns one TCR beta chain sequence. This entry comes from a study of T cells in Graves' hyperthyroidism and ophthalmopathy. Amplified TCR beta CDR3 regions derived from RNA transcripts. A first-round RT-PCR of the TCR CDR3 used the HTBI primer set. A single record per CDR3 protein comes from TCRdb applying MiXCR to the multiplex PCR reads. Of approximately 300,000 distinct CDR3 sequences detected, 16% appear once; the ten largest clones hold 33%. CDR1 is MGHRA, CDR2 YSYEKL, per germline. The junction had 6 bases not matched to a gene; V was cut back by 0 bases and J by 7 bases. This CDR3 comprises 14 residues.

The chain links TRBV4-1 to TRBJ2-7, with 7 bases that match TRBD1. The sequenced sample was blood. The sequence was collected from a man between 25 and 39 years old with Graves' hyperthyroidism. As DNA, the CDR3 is TGCGCCAGCAGCCAAGAACAGGGGCGAGGGGAGCAGTACTTC. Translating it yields CASSQEQGRGEQYF.